This section outlines one T cell receptor beta chain sequence together with its context. Its antigen is currently unknown. Amplification used 60 Vbeta primers and 13 Jbeta primers. Produced via immunoSEQ multiplex PCR; TCRdb's table is partial and in-frame only. This table holds around 92,000 clones, about four fifths found once. The sample belongs to a study of cytomegalovirus exposure and HLA in healthy donors. Study background: As an earlier analysis found, about 179 million T cells yielded 90 million to 140 million unique TCR beta sequences. The study, taken as a whole, reports: Some TCR beta chains (approximately 180 of them) were listed as cytomegalovirus-associated. High specificity and sensitivity for cytomegalovirus status were reported for the classifier. TCR beta sequences numbering roughly 16,000 were associated with HLA alleles at 0.05 false discovery rate in a later analysis.

The sample consisted of PBMCs. The TCR comes from a woman between 70 and 85 years old in good health and CMV-seropositive.

CDR3 DNA sequence: TGTGCCAGCAGCGGATTCCGGGACACCTACAATGAGCAGTTCTTC. Its translation is CASSGFRDTYNEQFF. The genes are TRBV7-9 and TRBJ2-1; D may be TRBD1 (6 bases). The CDR3 is 15 residues long. The germline V gene encodes CDR1 SEHNR and CDR2 FQNEAQ (reference sequence). Trimming took off 5 bases at V and 2 bases at J, with 13 bases between the two ends.